This T cell receptor (beta chain) was documented in a study of cytomegalovirus exposure and HLA in healthy donors. V lost 0 bases to trimming and J lost 1 base; unmatched junction nucleotides: 2. The CDR3 is 15 residues long. Germline V gene lookup returns CDR1 SGHRS and CDR2 YFSETQ. Generated by immunoSEQ multiplex PCR, the TCRdb table keeps only in-frame clones and is missing some. The data contain some 310,000 clones, over 75% of them singletons. The receptor was derived from a man aged 25-45 years in good health and CMV-seronegative. Material: PBMCs. V and J are TRBV5-1 and TRBJ1-1, with 8 bases identical to TRBD1. CDR3 in DNA: TGCGCCAGCAGCTTGGGGACAGGGTGGAACACTGAAGCTTTCTTT. Residues: CASSLGTGWNTEAFF.